Detailed here is one T cell receptor beta chain. The antigen remains undetermined. The data derive from a study of shared clonotypes between healthy human individuals. General study findings and limits: Naive subsets, compared against memory subsets, generally had larger estimated richness values. Against clonotypes common to all four donors, non-shared ones had lower generation probabilities.

Sequenced by immunoSEQ multiplex PCR; TCRdb stores in-frame clones only, minus some. In the table there are nearly 1,000,000 clones, approximately 80% of which are singletons. CDR3 length: 13 amino acids. The germline V and J ends were trimmed by 3 bases and 2 bases, with 6 bases remaining between them. The germline gives CDR1 SGHNT, CDR2 YENEEA. Memory CD4+ cells were the fraction left after CD45RA+ naive selection. The sample comprised memory CD4+ T cells sorted from blood. Sample subset: CD45RA-negative fraction. This TCR derives from a man aged 18 to 29 in good health. The rearrangement joins TRBV11-3 to TRBJ2-3, with D unclear. The CDR3 DNA reads TGTGCCAGCAGCTTCTTCTCCACAGATACGCAGTATTTT. It translates to CASSFFSTDTQYF.